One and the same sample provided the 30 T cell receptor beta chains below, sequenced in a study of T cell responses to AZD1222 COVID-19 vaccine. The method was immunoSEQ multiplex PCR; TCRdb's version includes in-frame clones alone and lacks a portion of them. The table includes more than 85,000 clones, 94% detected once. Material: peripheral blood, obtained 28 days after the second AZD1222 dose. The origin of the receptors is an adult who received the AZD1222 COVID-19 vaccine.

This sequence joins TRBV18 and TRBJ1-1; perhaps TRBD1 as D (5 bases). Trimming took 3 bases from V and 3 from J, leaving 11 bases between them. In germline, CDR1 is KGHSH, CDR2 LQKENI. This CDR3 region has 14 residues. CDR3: CASSPSEGHTEAFF. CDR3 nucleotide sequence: TGTGCCAGCTCACCGTCGGAGGGGCACACTGAAGCTTTCTTT.

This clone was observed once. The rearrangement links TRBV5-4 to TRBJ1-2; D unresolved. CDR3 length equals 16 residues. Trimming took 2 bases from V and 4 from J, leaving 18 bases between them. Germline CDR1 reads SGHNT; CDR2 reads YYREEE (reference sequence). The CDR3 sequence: CASSLGINMDTYGYTF. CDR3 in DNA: TGTGCCAGCAGCTTAGGGATCAACATGGATACCTATGGCTACACCTTC.

DNA of the CDR3: TGTGCCAGCAGTACGGCCTTAATGGGGGGAAACACCATATATTTT. It encodes CASSTALMGGNTIYF. V is TRBV6-5 and J is TRBJ1-3; no firm D call. Germline CDR1 and CDR2: MNHEY and SVGAGI. The V and J ends lost 5 bases and 4 bases respectively, with 15 bases between them. This CDR3 comprises 15 residues.

The CDR3, as DNA: TGTGCCAGCAGCTTTTCTAGCAATCAGCCCCAGCATTTT. Amino acid sequence: CASSFSSNQPQHF. The rearrangement links TRBV5-6 to TRBJ1-5; D unclear. CDR1 and CDR2 from the germline V gene are SGHDT and YYEEEE. The CDR3 is 13 residues long. The V end was cut by 2 bases, the J end by 0 bases, with 3 bases between.

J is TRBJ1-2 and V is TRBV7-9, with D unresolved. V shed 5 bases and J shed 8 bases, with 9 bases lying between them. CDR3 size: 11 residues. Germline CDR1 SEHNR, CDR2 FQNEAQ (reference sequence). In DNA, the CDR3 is TGTGCCAGCAGCCCCGGTCTCGGCTACACCTTC. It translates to CASSPGLGYTF.

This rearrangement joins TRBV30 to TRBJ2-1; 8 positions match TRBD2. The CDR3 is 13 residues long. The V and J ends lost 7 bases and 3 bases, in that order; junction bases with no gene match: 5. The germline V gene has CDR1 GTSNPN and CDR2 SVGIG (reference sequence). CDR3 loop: CASGLGGYNEQFF. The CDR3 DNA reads TGTGCCTCGGGACTAGGAGGCTACAATGAGCAGTTCTTC.

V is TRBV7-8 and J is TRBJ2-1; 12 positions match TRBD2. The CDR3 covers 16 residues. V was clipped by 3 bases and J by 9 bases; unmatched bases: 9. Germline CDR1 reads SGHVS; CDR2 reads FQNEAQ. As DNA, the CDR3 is TGTGCCAGCAGCTTCGCGACTAGCGGGAGTATCAGTGAGCAGTTCTTC. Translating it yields CASSFATSGSISEQFF.

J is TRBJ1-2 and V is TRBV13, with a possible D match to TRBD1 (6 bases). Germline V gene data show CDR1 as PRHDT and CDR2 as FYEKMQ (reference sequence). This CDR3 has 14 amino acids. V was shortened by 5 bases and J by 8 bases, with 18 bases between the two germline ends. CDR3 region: CASSAGTNTRGYTF. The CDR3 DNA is TGTGCCAGCAGCGCTGGGACAAACACAAGGGGCTACACCTTC.

The CDR3 here is CATSDSRGTNTGELFF. The CDR3, as DNA: TGTGCCACCAGTGATTCCCGCGGGACGAACACCGGGGAGCTGTTTTTT. This rearrangement joins TRBV24-1 to TRBJ2-2, with D tentatively TRBD2 (6 bases). V lost 2 bases, J lost 0 bases, and 9 bases lay in between. Germline assignment: CDR1 KGHDR and CDR2 SFDVKD. This CDR3 contains 16 residues.

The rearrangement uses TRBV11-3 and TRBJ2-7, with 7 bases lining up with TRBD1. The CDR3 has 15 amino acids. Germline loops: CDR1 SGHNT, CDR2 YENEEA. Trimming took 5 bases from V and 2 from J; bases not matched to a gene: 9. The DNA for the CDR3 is TGTGCCAGCAGCGCCGAATACAGGGGACCCTACGAGCAGTACTTC. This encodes CASSAEYRGPYEQYF.

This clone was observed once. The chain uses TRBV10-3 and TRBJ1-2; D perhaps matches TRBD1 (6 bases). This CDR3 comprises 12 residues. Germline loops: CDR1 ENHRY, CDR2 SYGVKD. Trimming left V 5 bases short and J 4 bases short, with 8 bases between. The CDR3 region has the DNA TGTGCCATCAGTCCGGACAGCTATGGCTACACCTTC. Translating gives CAISPDSYGYTF.

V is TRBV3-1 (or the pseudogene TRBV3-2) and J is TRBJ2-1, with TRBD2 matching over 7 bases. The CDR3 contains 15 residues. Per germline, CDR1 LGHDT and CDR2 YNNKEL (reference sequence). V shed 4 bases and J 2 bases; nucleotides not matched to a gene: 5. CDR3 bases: TGTGCCAGCAGCCTACCCCGGGGGGCCTACAATGAGCAGTTCTTC. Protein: CASSLPRGAYNEQFF.

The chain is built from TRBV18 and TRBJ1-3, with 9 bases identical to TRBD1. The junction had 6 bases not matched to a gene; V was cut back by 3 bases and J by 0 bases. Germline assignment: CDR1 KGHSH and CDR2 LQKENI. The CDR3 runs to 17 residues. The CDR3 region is CASSPRQGVLSGNTIYF. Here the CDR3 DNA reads TGTGCCAGCTCACCTCGACAGGGGGTACTCTCTGGAAACACCATATATTTT.

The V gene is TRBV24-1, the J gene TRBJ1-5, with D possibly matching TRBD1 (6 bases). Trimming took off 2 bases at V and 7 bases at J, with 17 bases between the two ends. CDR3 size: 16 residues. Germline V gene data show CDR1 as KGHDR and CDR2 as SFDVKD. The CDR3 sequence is CATSDYREGRWQPQHF. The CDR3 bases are TGTGCCACCAGTGATTACAGGGAAGGGAGGTGGCAGCCCCAGCATTTT.

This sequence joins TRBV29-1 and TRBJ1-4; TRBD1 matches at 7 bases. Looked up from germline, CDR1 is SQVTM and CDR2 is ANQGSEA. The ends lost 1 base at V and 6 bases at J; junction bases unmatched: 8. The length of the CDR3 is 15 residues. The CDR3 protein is CSVEGETGSYEKLFF. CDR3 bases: TGCAGCGTTGAAGGCGAGACAGGGTCTTATGAAAAACTGTTTTTT.

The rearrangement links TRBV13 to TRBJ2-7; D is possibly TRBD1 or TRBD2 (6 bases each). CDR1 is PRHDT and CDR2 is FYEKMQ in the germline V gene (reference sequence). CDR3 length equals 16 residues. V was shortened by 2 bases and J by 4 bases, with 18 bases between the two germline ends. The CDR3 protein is CASSLNRAQEGYEQYF. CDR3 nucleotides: TGTGCCAGCAGCTTAAACAGGGCCCAGGAGGGGTACGAGCAGTACTTC.

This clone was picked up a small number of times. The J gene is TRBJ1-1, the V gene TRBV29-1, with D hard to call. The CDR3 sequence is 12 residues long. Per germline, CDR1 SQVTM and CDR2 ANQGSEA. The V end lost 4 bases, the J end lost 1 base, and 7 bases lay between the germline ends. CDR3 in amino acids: CSVVSGNTEAFF. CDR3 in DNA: TGCAGCGTTGTAAGTGGGAACACTGAAGCTTTCTTT.

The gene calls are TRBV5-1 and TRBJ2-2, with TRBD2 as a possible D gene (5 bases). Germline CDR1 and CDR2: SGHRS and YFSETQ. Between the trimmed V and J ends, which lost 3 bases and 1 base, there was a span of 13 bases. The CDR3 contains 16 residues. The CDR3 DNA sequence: TGCGCCAGCAGCTCCTTTGGGAGAGGGAACACCGGGGAGCTGTTTTTT. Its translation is CASSSFGRGNTGELFF. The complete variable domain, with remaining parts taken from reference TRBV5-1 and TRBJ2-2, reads KAGVTQTPRYLIKTRGQQVTLSCSPISGHRSVSWYQQTPGQGLQFLFEYFSETQRNKGNFPGRFSGRQFSNSRSEMNVSTLELGDSALYLCASSSFGRGNTGELFFGEGSRLTVL.

The CDR3 spells CASSFPGNYGYTF. The CDR3 DNA reads as TGTGCCAGCAGTTTCCCAGGCAACTATGGCTACACCTTC. The genes are TRBV27 and TRBJ1-2; D not resolved. Germline lookup yields CDR1 MNHEY and CDR2 SMNVEV (reference sequence). The V and J ends lost 3 bases and 2 bases respectively, with 7 bases between them. The CDR3 loop spans 13 amino acids.

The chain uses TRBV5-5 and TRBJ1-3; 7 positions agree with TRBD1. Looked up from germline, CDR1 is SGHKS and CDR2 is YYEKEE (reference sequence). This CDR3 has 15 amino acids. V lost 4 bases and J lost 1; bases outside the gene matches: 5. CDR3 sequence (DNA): TGTGCCAGCAGCCTCTGGGGACAGTCTGGAAACACCATATATTTT. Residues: CASSLWGQSGNTIYF. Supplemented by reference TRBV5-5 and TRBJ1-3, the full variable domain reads DAGVTQSPTHLIKTRGQQVTLRCSPISGHKSVSWYQQVLGQGPQFIFQYYEKEERGRGNFPDRFSARQFPNYSSELNVNALLLGDSALYLCASSLWGQSGNTIYFGEGSWLTVV.

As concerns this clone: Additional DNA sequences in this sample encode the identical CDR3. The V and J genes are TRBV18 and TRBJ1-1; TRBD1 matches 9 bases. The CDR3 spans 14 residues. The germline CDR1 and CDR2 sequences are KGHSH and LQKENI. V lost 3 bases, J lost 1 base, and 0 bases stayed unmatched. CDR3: CASSPDRGNTEAFF. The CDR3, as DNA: TGTGCCAGCTCACCGGACAGGGGGAACACTGAAGCTTTCTTT.

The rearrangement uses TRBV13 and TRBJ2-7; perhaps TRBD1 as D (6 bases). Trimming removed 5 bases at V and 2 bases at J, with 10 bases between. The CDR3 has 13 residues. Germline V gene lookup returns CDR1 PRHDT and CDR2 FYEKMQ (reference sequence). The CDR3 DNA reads TGTGCCAGCAGCCCCAGGGGAGCCTACGAGCAGTACTTC. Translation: CASSPRGAYEQYF.

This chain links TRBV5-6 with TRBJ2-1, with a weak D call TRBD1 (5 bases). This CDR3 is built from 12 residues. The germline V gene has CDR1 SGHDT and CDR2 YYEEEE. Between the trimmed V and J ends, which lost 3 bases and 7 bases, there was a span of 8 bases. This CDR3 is CASSWGRNEQFF. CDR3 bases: TGTGCCAGCAGCTGGGGCAGGAATGAGCAGTTCTTC.

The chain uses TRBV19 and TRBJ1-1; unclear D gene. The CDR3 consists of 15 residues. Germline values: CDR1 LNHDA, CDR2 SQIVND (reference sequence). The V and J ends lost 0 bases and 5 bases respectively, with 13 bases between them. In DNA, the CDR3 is TGTGCCAGTAGTATAGATCGTGTGGGAGAAACTGAAGCTTTCTTT. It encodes CASSIDRVGETEAFF.

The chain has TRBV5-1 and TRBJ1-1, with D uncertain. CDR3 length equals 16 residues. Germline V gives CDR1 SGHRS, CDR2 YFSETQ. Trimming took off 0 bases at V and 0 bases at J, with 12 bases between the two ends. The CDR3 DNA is TGCGCCAGCAGCTTGGGAGGAGGAGGGATGAACACTGAAGCTTTCTTT. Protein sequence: CASSLGGGGMNTEAFF.

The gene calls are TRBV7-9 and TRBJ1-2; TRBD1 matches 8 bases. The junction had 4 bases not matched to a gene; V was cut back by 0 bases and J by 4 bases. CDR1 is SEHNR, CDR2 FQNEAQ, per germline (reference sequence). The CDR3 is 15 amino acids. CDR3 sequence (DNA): TGTGCCAGCAGCTTAGCGACAGGGGTGGGCTATGGCTACACCTTC. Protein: CASSLATGVGYGYTF.

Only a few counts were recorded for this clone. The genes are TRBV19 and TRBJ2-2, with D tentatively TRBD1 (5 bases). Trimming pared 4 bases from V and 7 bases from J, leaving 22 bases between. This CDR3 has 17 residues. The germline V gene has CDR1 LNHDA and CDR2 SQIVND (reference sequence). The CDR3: CASSRGVLRGIVGELFF. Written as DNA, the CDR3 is TGTGCCAGTAGTAGGGGCGTCCTCAGAGGAATTGTCGGGGAGCTGTTTTTT.

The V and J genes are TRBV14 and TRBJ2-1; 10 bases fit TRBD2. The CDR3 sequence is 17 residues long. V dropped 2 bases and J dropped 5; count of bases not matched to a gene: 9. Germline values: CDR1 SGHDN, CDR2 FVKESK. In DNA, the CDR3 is TGTGCCAGCAGCCAAATCCCTGGACTAGCGGCGGACAATGAGCAGTTCTTC. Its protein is CASSQIPGLAADNEQFF.

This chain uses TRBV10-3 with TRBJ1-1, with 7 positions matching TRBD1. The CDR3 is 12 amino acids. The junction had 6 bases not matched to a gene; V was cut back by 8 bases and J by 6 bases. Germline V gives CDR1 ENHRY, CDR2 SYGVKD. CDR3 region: CAIGRTGSEAFF. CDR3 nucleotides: TGTGCCATCGGGCGGACAGGTTCTGAAGCTTTCTTT.

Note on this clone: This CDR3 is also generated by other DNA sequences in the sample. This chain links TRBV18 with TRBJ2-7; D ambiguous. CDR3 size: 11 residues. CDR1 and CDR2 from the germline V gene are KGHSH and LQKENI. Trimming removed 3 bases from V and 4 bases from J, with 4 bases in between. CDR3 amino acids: CASSPGYEQYF. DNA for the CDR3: TGTGCCAGCTCACCGGGGTACGAGCAGTACTTC.